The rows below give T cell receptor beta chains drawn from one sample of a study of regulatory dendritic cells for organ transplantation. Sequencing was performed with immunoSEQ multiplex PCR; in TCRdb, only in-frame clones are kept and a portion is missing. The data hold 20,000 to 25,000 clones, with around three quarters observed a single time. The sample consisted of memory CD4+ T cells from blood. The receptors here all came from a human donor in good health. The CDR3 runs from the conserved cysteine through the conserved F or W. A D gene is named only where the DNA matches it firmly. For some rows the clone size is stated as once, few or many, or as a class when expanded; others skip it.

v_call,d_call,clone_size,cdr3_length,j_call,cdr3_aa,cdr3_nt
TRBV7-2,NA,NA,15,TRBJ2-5,CASSLTWGRLETQYF,TGTGCCAGCAGCTTGACGTGGGGCAGGTTGGAGACCCAGTACTTC
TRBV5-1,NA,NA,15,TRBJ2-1,CASNEGTTRNNEQFF,TGCGCCAGCAACGAGGGCACCACGAGGAATAATGAGCAGTTCTTC
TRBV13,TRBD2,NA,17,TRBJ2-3,CASSSGLAGGFGDTQYF,TGTGCCAGCAGCTCCGGACTAGCGGGGGGGTTCGGGGATACGCAGTATTTT
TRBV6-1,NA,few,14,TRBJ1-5,CASSEAPRNQPQHF,TGTGCCAGCAGCGAGGCCCCTCGCAATCAGCCCCAGCATTTT
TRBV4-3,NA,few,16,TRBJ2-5,CASSQAMGTGPETQYF,TGCGCCAGCAGCCAGGCTATGGGGACTGGGCCCGAGACCCAGTACTTC
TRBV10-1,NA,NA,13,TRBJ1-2,CASPDRVGYGYTF,TGCGCCAGCCCGGACAGAGTCGGCTATGGCTACACCTTC
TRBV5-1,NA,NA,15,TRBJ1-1,CASSFSQGRKAEAFF,TGCGCCAGCAGCTTTAGTCAGGGAAGAAAGGCTGAAGCTTTCTTT
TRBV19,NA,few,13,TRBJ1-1,CASSIRPGTEAFF,TGTGCCAGTAGTATACGTCCGGGGACTGAAGCTTTCTTT
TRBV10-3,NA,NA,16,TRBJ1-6,CAIRDERGGGNSPLHF,TGTGCCATCAGGGACGAAAGGGGAGGGGGGAATTCACCCCTCCACTTT
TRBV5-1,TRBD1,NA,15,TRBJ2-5,CASSIRDRGRETQYF,TGCGCCAGCAGCATCCGGGACAGGGGGCGAGAGACCCAGTACTTC
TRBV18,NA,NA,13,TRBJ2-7,CASSPAVSYEQYF,TGTGCCAGCTCACCAGCAGTCTCCTACGAGCAGTACTTC
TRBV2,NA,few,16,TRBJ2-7,CASSEARAGTRYEQYF,TGTGCCAGCAGTGAAGCCAGGGCAGGGACTCGGTACGAGCAGTACTTC
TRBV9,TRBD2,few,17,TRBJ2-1,CASSVGWTSGGANEQFF,TGTGCCAGCAGCGTAGGTTGGACTAGCGGGGGGGCCAATGAGCAGTTCTTC
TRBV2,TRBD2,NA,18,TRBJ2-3,CASSETSGGGESADTQYF,TGTGCCAGCAGTGAAACTAGCGGGGGGGGCGAGTCGGCAGATACGCAGTATTTT
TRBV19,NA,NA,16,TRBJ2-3,CASSIVQAGPTDTQYF,TGTGCCAGTAGTATAGTTCAAGCGGGCCCCACAGATACGCAGTATTTT
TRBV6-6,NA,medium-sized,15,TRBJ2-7,CASRRSLTTSYEQYF,TGTGCCAGCAGACGCTCCTTGACTACCTCCTACGAGCAGTACTTC
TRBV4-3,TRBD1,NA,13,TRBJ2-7,CASSRDRTYEQYF,TGCGCCAGCAGCAGGGACAGAACCTACGAGCAGTACTTC
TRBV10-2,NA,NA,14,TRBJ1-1,CASRRTVGPAEAFF,TGCGCCAGCCGACGTACAGTAGGTCCCGCTGAAGCTTTCTTT
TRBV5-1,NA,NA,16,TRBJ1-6,CASSLERGPGNSPLHF,TGCGCCAGCAGCTTGGAGAGAGGGCCCGGTAATTCACCCCTCCACTTT
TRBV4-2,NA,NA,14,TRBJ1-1,CASSPTSTNTEAFF,TGTGCCAGCAGCCCCACTAGCACGAACACTGAAGCTTTCTTT
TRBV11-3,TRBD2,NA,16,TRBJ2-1,CASSVAGTSDYNEQFF,TGTGCCAGCAGCGTCGCCGGGACTAGCGACTACAATGAGCAGTTCTTC
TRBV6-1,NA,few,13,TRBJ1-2,CASRGSVTGGYTF,TGTGCCAGCAGGGGGAGCGTGACGGGTGGCTACACCTTC
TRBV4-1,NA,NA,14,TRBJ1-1,CASSQWEESTEAFF,TGCGCCAGCAGCCAATGGGAGGAGAGTACTGAAGCTTTCTTT
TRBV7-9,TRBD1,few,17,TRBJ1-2,CASSSSTGTGRTGGYTF,TGTGCCAGCAGCTCCTCAACCGGGACAGGGAGGACGGGAGGCTACACCTTC
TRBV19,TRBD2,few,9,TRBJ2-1,CAIPGLAFF,TGTGCCATTCCGGGACTAGCGTTCTTC
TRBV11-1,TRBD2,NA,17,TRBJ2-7,CASSPALAGGRFYEQYF,TGTGCCAGCAGCCCTGCCCTAGCGGGGGGCCGATTTTACGAGCAGTACTTC
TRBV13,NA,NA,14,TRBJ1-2,CASSSRSGDYGYTF,TGTGCCAGCAGCTCCCGATCGGGGGACTATGGCTACACCTTC
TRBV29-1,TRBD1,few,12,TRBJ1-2,CSVERTGLGYTF,TGCAGCGTTGAGAGGACAGGGCTCGGCTACACCTTC
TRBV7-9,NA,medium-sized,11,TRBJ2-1,CASSLYQGGFF,TGTGCCAGCAGCTTATATCAGGGGGGGTTCTTC
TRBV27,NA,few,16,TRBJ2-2,CASRAPGTVSSGELFF,TGTGCCAGCAGGGCACCGGGAACCGTATCGTCCGGGGAGCTGTTTTTT
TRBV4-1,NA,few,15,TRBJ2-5,CASSQIREGGETQYF,TGCGCCAGCAGCCAGATAAGAGAAGGGGGAGAGACCCAGTACTTC
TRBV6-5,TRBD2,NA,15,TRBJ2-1,CASRSSGGSYNEQFF,TGTGCCAGCAGATCTAGCGGGGGGTCCTACAATGAGCAGTTCTTC
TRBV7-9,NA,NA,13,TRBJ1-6,CASGGGDNSPLHF,TGTGCCAGCGGCGGGGGAGACAATTCACCCCTCCACTTT
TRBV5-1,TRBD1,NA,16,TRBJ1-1,CASRQGQTRGNTEAFF,TGCGCCAGCAGACAGGGACAGACGCGGGGGAACACTGAAGCTTTCTTT
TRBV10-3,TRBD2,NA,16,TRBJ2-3,CAIGASGGAGTDTQYF,TGTGCCATCGGGGCTAGCGGGGGGGCCGGTACAGATACGCAGTATTTT
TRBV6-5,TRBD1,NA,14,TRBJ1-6,CASRRQGKGSPLHF,TGTGCCAGCAGGAGACAGGGAAAAGGATCACCCCTCCACTTT
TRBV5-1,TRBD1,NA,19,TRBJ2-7,CASSLEGTGSRWDSYEQYF,TGCGCCAGCAGCTTGGAAGGGACAGGCTCCCGGTGGGACTCCTACGAGCAGTACTTC
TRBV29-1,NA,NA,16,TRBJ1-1,CSVEDRRAGVYTEAFF,TGCAGCGTTGAAGACCGCCGGGCAGGGGTTTACACTGAAGCTTTCTTT
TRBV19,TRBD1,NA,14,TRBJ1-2,CASSITGGGYGYTF,TGTGCCAGTAGTATTACAGGGGGCGGTTATGGCTACACCTTC
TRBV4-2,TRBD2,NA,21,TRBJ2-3,CASSQDIPPASGAYSTDTQYF,TGTGCCAGCAGCCAAGATATCCCCCCGGCTAGCGGAGCCTATAGCACAGATACGCAGTATTTT
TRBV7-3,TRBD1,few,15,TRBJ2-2,CASSNRQGGTGELFF,TGTGCCAGCAGCAATCGACAGGGTGGCACCGGGGAGCTGTTTTTT
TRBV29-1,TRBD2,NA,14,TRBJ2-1,CSVGYSGVKNEQFF,TGCAGCGTTGGATATAGCGGGGTTAAGAATGAGCAGTTCTTC
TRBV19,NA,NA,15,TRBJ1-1,CASSIQASMNTEAFF,TGTGCCAGTAGTATACAGGCATCAATGAACACTGAAGCTTTCTTT